What follows are 32 T cell receptor beta chains derived from one specimen sequenced in a study of blood T cell repertoires in COVID-19 (TCRdb year 2020). Libraries were built with the immunoSEQ multiplex PCR assay. TCRdb obtained this table from immuneACCESS and retained in-frame rearrangements with V and J assigned. These tables miss some clones; where compared with another copy, unresolved V genes account for less than half of the shortfall, and the remainder is unexplained. Here the sample has about 320,000 clones; roughly 90% occur a single time. The ten largest clones represent almost 4% of the sample. Sequencing input: PBMCs or T cells enriched from blood (not recorded which). The receptors were gathered from a young woman who had been exposed to COVID-19.

The chain links TRBV4-1 to TRBJ1-2; D may be TRBD1 (6 bases). The CDR3 sequence is 13 residues long. Germline V gene lookup returns CDR1 MGHRA and CDR2 YSYEKL. V lost 0 bases and J 5 bases, leaving 7 bases between the germline ends. The CDR3 DNA reads TGCGCCAGCAGCCAAGATGGACAGTATGGCTACACCTTC. Translating gives CASSQDGQYGYTF.

The chain links TRBV7-9 to TRBJ1-2; D remains unclear. Germline V CDR1 and CDR2: SEHNR, FQNEAQ (reference sequence). The CDR3 is 13 residues long. Between the trimmed V and J ends, which lost 5 bases and 2 bases, there was a span of 9 bases. In DNA, the CDR3 is TGTGCCAGCAGCCAACGGGAGAACTATGGCTACACCTTC. Amino acids: CASSQRENYGYTF. Full variable domain (outside the CDR3, taken from reference TRBV7-9 and TRBJ1-2): DTGVSQNPRHKITKRGQNVTFRCDPISEHNRLYWYRQTLGQGPEFLTYFQNEAQLEKSRLLSDRFSAERPKGSFSTLEIQRTEQGDSAMYLCASSQRENYGYTFGSGTRLTVV.

This clone occurred once. J is TRBJ1-1 and V is TRBV7-3, with D unresolved. CDR1 and CDR2 from the germline V gene are SGHTA and FQGTGA. Trimming removed 4 bases from V and 5 bases from J, with 8 bases in between. CDR3 length equals 12 residues. The CDR3 here is CASSSPGTEAFF. The CDR3 region has the DNA TGTGCCAGCAGCTCCCCGGGGACTGAAGCTTTCTTT.

A note on this clone: At the DNA level, this CDR3 is encoded by other sequences in the same sample as well. J is TRBJ1-1 and V is TRBV6-5; TRBD1 might be the D (6 bases). Germline V gene data show CDR1 as MNHEY and CDR2 as SVGAGI. Trimming removed 6 bases at V and 0 bases at J, with 8 bases between. This CDR3 spans 13 amino acids. The CDR3 sequence: CASRTGLNTEAFF. The CDR3 DNA sequence: TGTGCCAGCAGGACAGGATTGAACACTGAAGCTTTCTTT.

The chain recombines TRBV7-5 with TRBJ1-6; TRBD1 reflects the table's D call only, with no check against the DNA. TRBV7-5 is described as a pseudogene. This CDR3 region has 16 residues. The CDR3 region has the DNA TGTGCCAGAAGTATAAATAGGTCCAGGGTAGATTCACCCCTCCACTTT. As protein: CARSINRSRVDSPLHF.

The chain joins TRBV5-6 to TRBJ2-3; D possibly corresponds to TRBD1 (5 bases). CDR3 size: 13 residues. Germline V gives CDR1 SGHDT, CDR2 YYEEEE. Trimming removed 5 bases at V and 5 bases at J, with 12 bases between. CDR3 protein: CASSFDRRDTQYF. The CDR3, as DNA: TGTGCCAGCAGTTTCGACAGACGAGATACGCAGTATTTT.

This clone appeared a single time. The chain combines TRBV3-1 (or the pseudogene TRBV3-2) with TRBJ1-1; D gene ambiguous. The CDR3 consists of 14 residues. The germline V gene has CDR1 LGHDT and CDR2 YNNKEL (reference sequence). The V end was cut by 1 base, the J end by 3 bases, with 9 bases between. The CDR3 reads CASSQAPYYTEAFF. CDR3 coding DNA: TGTGCCAGCAGCCAAGCCCCCTATTACACTGAAGCTTTCTTT.

The gene calls are TRBV7-7 and TRBJ2-1, with D possibly matching TRBD1 (6 bases). The CDR3 runs to 16 residues. Trimming shortened V by 7 bases and J by 6 bases, and 22 bases separated the two germline ends. From germline, CDR1 is SSHAT and CDR2 FNYEAQ (reference sequence). DNA for the CDR3: TGTGCCAGCAATCCCCGGCCCAGGACAGACCTCAATGAGCAGTTCTTC. Its translation: CASNPRPRTDLNEQFF.

This chain uses TRBV19 with TRBJ1-1; a possible D gene is TRBD1 (5 bases). V was pared by 3 bases and J by 11 bases, with 16 bases between. Germline V lookup: CDR1 LNHDA, CDR2 SQIVND (reference sequence). The CDR3 runs to 13 residues. For the CDR3, the DNA is TGTGCCAGTAGTATCACAGGCATGGACGAGGCTTTCTTT. Protein: CASSITGMDEAFF.

The chain employs TRBV10-3 and TRBJ1-6; no clear D. V lost 7 bases and J lost 10, with 14 bases in between. The CDR3 length is 13 residues. Looked up from germline, CDR1 is ENHRY and CDR2 is SYGVKD. The CDR3 is CAITPDPGSPLHF. Here the CDR3 DNA reads TGTGCCATCACCCCTGACCCGGGGTCACCCCTCCACTTT.

The chain uses TRBV7-2 and TRBJ2-1, with 8 bases fitting TRBD1. The CDR3 loop spans 14 amino acids. The J segment lost 8 bases and the V segment lost 3 bases, leaving 6 bases of the junction unmatched. From germline, CDR1 is SGHTA and CDR2 FQGNSA. CDR3 protein: CASSFRQGLYEQFF. CDR3 DNA sequence: TGTGCCAGCAGCTTCCGACAGGGGCTATATGAGCAGTTCTTC.

This clone was seen a few times. CDR3 DNA: TGTGCCAGCTCACCAAGGGTTGCCGGGACAGGGGCAGAGGCCCAGCATTTT. It is translated as CASSPRVAGTGAEAQHF. This chain connects TRBV18 to TRBJ1-5, with 10 bases lining up with TRBD1. J was trimmed by 11 bases and V by 2 bases; bases with no gene match: 15. Germline lookup yields CDR1 KGHSH and CDR2 LQKENI. The CDR3 contains 17 residues.

This clone has just one count. The rearrangement uses TRBV7-2 and TRBJ2-2, with a possible D match to TRBD1 (5 bases). V was trimmed by 5 bases and J by 0 bases, leaving 13 bases between them. Germline loops: CDR1 SGHTA, CDR2 FQGNSA. The CDR3 is made up of 16 amino acids. CDR3 loop: CASSPRTTTNTGELFF. The DNA of the CDR3 is TGTGCCAGCAGCCCGCGGACAACAACGAACACCGGGGAGCTGTTTTTT.

The chain carries TRBV5-5 and TRBJ1-1, with D perhaps TRBD1 (5 bases). CDR1 is SGHKS and CDR2 is YYEKEE in the germline V gene (reference sequence). V was clipped by 4 bases and J by 6 bases, with 16 bases between them. This CDR3 comprises 14 residues. DNA for the CDR3: TGTGCCAGCAGCCAGGGCCCGACGAGACCTGAAGCTTTCTTT. Translated, it gives CASSQGPTRPEAFF.

This clone was detected only a few times. This chain connects TRBV18 to TRBJ2-7, with 8 bases that match TRBD1. V trimming: 8 bases; J trimming: 2 bases; junction bases outside the gene matches: 11. The germline V gene encodes CDR1 KGHSH and CDR2 LQKENI. The CDR3 is 15 amino acids. The CDR3 bases are TGTGCCAGCCACCTGGGACAGGTAGGGACCTACGAGCAGTACTTC. Amino acid sequence: CASHLGQVGTYEQYF. The full variable domain, with the rest looked up from reference TRBV18 and TRBJ2-7, is NAGVMQNPRHLVRRRGQEARLRCSPMKGHSHVYWYRQLPEEGLKFMVYLQKENIIDESGMPKERFSAEFPKEGPSILRIQQVVRGDSAAYFCASHLGQVGTYEQYFGPGTRLTVT.

The chain has TRBV3-1 (or the pseudogene TRBV3-2) and TRBJ2-7, with TRBD1 as a possible D gene (5 bases). Germline V CDR1 and CDR2: LGHDT, YNNKEL (reference sequence). V lost 3 bases, J lost 2 bases, and 14 bases lay in between. The CDR3 runs to 15 residues. Here the CDR3 reads CASSHAQGGPYEQYF. For the CDR3, the DNA is TGTGCCAGCAGCCACGCCCAGGGTGGCCCCTACGAGCAGTACTTC.

This clone showed up just a few times. This CDR3 is CASSPGTEAFF. The CDR3 region has the DNA TGTGCCAGCAGTCCCGGCACTGAAGCTTTCTTT. This rearrangement joins TRBV12-3 or TRBV12-4 to TRBJ1-1; D is unclear. The CDR3 has 11 amino acids. Deletions cut 5 bases from V and 4 bases from J, with 5 bases between.

Turning to this clone: Within the sample, other DNA sequences also encode this same CDR3. The chain uses TRBV4-2 and TRBJ2-1; TRBD1 agrees at 7 bases. CDR1 and CDR2 from the germline V gene are LGHNA and YNFKEQ. With 1 base clipped from V and 5 bases from J, the junction kept 2 bases outside the gene matches. CDR3 length equals 14 residues. The CDR3 nucleotides are TGTGCCAGCAGCCAAGGACAGGGCAACAATGAGCAGTTCTTC. Translating gives CASSQGQGNNEQFF.

This chain joins TRBV24-1 and TRBJ2-2; 9 bases line up with TRBD1. From germline, CDR1 is KGHDR and CDR2 SFDVKD. The CDR3 spans 17 residues. V was clipped by 0 bases and J by 3 bases; unmatched bases: 4. The CDR3 region has the DNA TGTGCCACCAGTGATTTGGGGACAGGGAAGGACACCGGGGAGCTGTTTTTT. Translating gives CATSDLGTGKDTGELFF.

This clone was picked up one time. The gene calls are TRBV24-1 and TRBJ2-5; perhaps TRBD2 as D (6 bases). Germline CDR1 and CDR2: KGHDR and SFDVKD. This CDR3 comprises 18 residues. The V gene lost 5 bases and the J gene lost 4 bases, with 25 bases spanning the gap. CDR3 sequence reads: CATSVYSYGGVRPETQYF. CDR3 DNA sequence: TGTGCCACCAGTGTTTATTCCTACGGCGGGGTACGCCCAGAGACCCAGTACTTC.

The chain links TRBV11-2 to TRBJ2-2; TRBD2 matches 7 bases. This CDR3 is built from 18 residues. With 4 bases clipped from V and 8 bases from J, the junction kept 19 bases outside the gene matches. Germline CDR1 SGHAT, CDR2 FQNNGV. The CDR3 nucleotides read TGTGCCAGCAGCTCCTGGACTAGTAATCGCATACAAGGAGGGGAGCTGTTTTTT. It codes for CASSSWTSNRIQGGELFF.

V is TRBV10-3 and J is TRBJ1-1; D gene unclear. The CDR3 totals 12 residues. With 5 bases removed from V and 2 bases from J, the gap between germline ends came to 6 bases. Germline CDR1 is ENHRY and CDR2 is SYGVKD. CDR3 coding DNA: TGTGCCATCAGTTACAGTAACACTGAAGCTTTCTTT. Translated: CAISYSNTEAFF.

The gene calls are TRBV19 and TRBJ1-6; no definite D call. This CDR3 is 15 amino acids long. V lost 1 base and J lost 3, with 7 bases in between. Per germline, CDR1 LNHDA and CDR2 SQIVND (reference sequence). Written as DNA, the CDR3 is TGTGCCAGTAGTATAGTAGCGGTCTATAATTCACCCCTCCACTTT. This sequence encodes CASSIVAVYNSPLHF.

Only a few counts were recorded for this clone. The V gene is TRBV2, the J gene TRBJ2-1, with 7 bases identical to TRBD2. Trimming at V came to 6 bases and at J to 4 bases, leaving 12 bases not matched to a gene. The CDR3 totals 16 residues. CDR1 is SNHLY, CDR2 FYNNEI, per germline. CDR3 loop: CASRLGGGLPYNEQFF. The DNA of the CDR3 is TGTGCCAGCAGACTCGGCGGGGGACTACCATACAATGAGCAGTTCTTC. Full variable domain (missing parts from reference TRBV2 and TRBJ2-1): EPEVTQTPSHQVTQMGQEVILRCVPISNHLYFYWYRQILGQKVEFLVSFYNNEISEKSEIFDDQFSVERPDGSNFTLKIRSTKLEDSAMYFCASRLGGGLPYNEQFFGPGTRLTVL.

The chain is built from TRBV10-1 and TRBJ1-1, with TRBD1 matching 9 bases. The ends lost 6 bases at V and 0 bases at J; junction bases unmatched: 14. Germline lookup yields CDR1 WNHNN and CDR2 SYGVQD (reference sequence). This CDR3 spans 18 amino acids. This chain's CDR3 is CASSPYLGQGRMNTEAFF. In DNA form, the CDR3 reads TGCGCCAGCAGCCCGTATTTGGGACAGGGTCGGATGAACACTGAAGCTTTCTTT.

This rearrangement joins TRBV3-1 (or the pseudogene TRBV3-2) to TRBJ2-3; D not certain. The CDR3 spans 13 residues. The germline V gene has CDR1 LGHDT and CDR2 YNNKEL (reference sequence). Trimming left V 4 bases short and J 5 bases short, with 10 bases between. The CDR3 DNA sequence: TGTGCCAGCAGCCCCCCAGGCGTAGATACGCAGTATTTT. Amino acids: CASSPPGVDTQYF.

V is TRBV18 and J is TRBJ2-7; 7 bases map to TRBD1. The CDR3 is 13 residues long. After removal of 2 bases from V and 4 bases from J, the junction contained 2 bases not matched to a gene. Per germline, CDR1 KGHSH and CDR2 LQKENI. This chain's CDR3 is CASSPGQVYEQYF. The CDR3 DNA reads TGTGCCAGCTCACCAGGACAGGTATACGAGCAGTACTTC. The complete variable domain, with remaining parts taken from reference TRBV18 and TRBJ2-7, reads NAGVMQNPRHLVRRRGQEARLRCSPMKGHSHVYWYRQLPEEGLKFMVYLQKENIIDESGMPKERFSAEFPKEGPSILRIQQVVRGDSAAYFCASSPGQVYEQYFGPGTRLTVT.

V usage is TRBV19 and J usage is TRBJ1-5; D unresolved. The V end was cut by 7 bases, the J end by 3 bases, with 10 bases between. CDR3 length: 13 amino acids. CDR1 and CDR2 from the germline V gene are LNHDA and SQIVND (reference sequence). CDR3 region: CASKAALNQPQHF. CDR3 coding DNA: TGTGCCAGTAAGGCGGCCCTCAATCAGCCCCAGCATTTT.

The genes are TRBV7-7 and TRBJ2-2; a possible D gene is TRBD1 (5 bases). The ends were cut back, 0 bases at V and 3 bases at J, with 11 bases in the middle. Germline assignment: CDR1 SSHAT and CDR2 FNYEAQ (reference sequence). CDR3 length equals 16 residues. CDR3 in amino acids: CASSLAPGFDTGELFF. In nucleotides, the CDR3 is TGTGCCAGCAGCTTAGCTCCAGGGTTTGACACCGGGGAGCTGTTTTTT.

The chain employs TRBV29-1 and TRBJ1-2, with TRBD1 identical over 9 bases. V shed 6 bases and J 8 bases; nucleotides not matched to a gene: 16. This CDR3 comprises 15 residues. Germline loops: CDR1 SQVTM, CDR2 ANQGSEA. The CDR3 here is CSVQYSRTGVEGYTF. Written as DNA, the CDR3 is TGCAGCGTCCAATATTCCCGGACAGGGGTTGAAGGCTACACCTTC.

The J gene is TRBJ2-3, the V gene TRBV5-4; 8 positions agree with TRBD1. V gave up 2 bases and J gave up 6 bases; unmatched junction bases: 11. This CDR3 is built from 16 residues. Germline-derived CDR1 and CDR2 are SGHNT and YYREEE (reference sequence). The CDR3 spells CASSFGGQGATDTQYF. DNA of the CDR3: TGTGCCAGCAGCTTTGGAGGGCAGGGGGCAACCGATACGCAGTATTTT.

This chain uses TRBV5-1 with TRBJ2-5; 15 bases map to TRBD2. CDR1 and CDR2 (germline): SGHRS, YFSETQ. J gave up 6 bases and V 4 bases, and 10 bases lay outside the gene matches. The CDR3 runs 17 residues. DNA for the CDR3: TGCGCCAGCAGCCTACCCGGGACTAGCGGGGGGTTAAAGACCCAGTACTTC. Its protein product is CASSLPGTSGGLKTQYF.